A single TCR beta chain is shown here with its context. Its antigen is unidentified. Since all of the isolated RNA was reverse transcribed, expressed TCRB transcripts were what got sequenced. Only in-frame clones appear in the TCRdb table, and some are missing; sequencing was by immunoSEQ multiplex PCR. The data hold roughly 260,000 clones, with roughly 10% observed a single time. Sorting of CD4+ naive, central memory, regulatory and stem cell-like memory cells was performed via CD45RO/CCR7/CD25/CD127/CD95/CD27. These data are taken from a study of beta chain features in type 1 diabetes. Study observations and caveats: HLA effects on TCRB rearrangement stayed unresolved here. TCRB repertoires of naive, central memory and Treg cells appeared more similar among patients than among healthy donors. Among patients with Type 1 diabetes, TCRB CDR3s were moderately but significantly shorter in every one of the four CD4+ subsets.

This CDR3 contains 13 residues. Germline values: CDR1 SEHNR, CDR2 FQNEAQ (reference sequence). V was cut by 3 bases and J by 2 bases, with 7 bases left in between. The chain links TRBV7-9 to TRBJ1-1, with unresolved D. The receptor's source is a man aged 25-40 years with type 1 diabetes. Sequenced: naive CD4+ T cells from blood. The CDR3 loop is CASSLQHNTEAFF. The CDR3 region has the DNA TGTGCCAGCAGCTTGCAACACAACACTGAAGCTTTCTTT.